The next 30 T cell receptor beta chains were all read from a single sample in a study of CD8+ T cells in alopecia areata. Isolated RNA was reverse transcribed into cDNA used as the sequencing template. Profiling relied on immunoSEQ multiplex PCR, and the TCRdb table lists in-frame clones only, not all of them. The data show roughly 110,000 clones, roughly 84% seen once. Treatment meaning: oral pan-JAK inhibitor, 5-10 mg twice daily. Sequenced material: CD8+ T cells sorted from blood, taken at week 24, from a patient treated with tofacitinib. The receptors were sampled from a human donor with alopecia areata.

The gene calls are TRBV9 and TRBJ2-2; D is perhaps TRBD1 (6 bases). Germline loops: CDR1 SGDLS, CDR2 YYNGEE. The CDR3 spans 17 residues. Between the trimmed V and J ends, which lost 0 bases and 3 bases, there was a span of 15 bases. CDR3 amino acids: CASSVVETGHHTGELFF. The DNA of the CDR3 is TGTGCCAGCAGCGTAGTGGAGACAGGCCACCACACCGGGGAGCTGTTTTTT.

The chain links TRBV12-5 to TRBJ2-5; the D gene is possibly TRBD2 (6 bases). The CDR3 spans 13 residues. The V gene lost 7 bases and the J gene lost 0 bases, with 9 bases spanning the gap. Germline loops: CDR1 LGHNT, CDR2 FRNRAP. This CDR3 is CASAWDYQETQYF. CDR3 coding DNA: TGTGCTAGTGCCTGGGACTACCAAGAGACCCAGTACTTC.

The chain has TRBV19 and TRBJ2-1, with D tentatively TRBD1 (6 bases). V lost 6 bases and J 7 bases, leaving 10 bases between the germline ends. CDR3 size: 12 residues. CDR1 and CDR2 from the germline V gene are LNHDA and SQIVND (reference sequence). This CDR3 reads CASSITGNEQFF. DNA of the CDR3: TGTGCCAGTAGCATAACAGGGAATGAGCAGTTCTTC. Together with reference TRBV19 and TRBJ2-1, the CDR3 gives the full variable domain: DGGITQSPKYLFRKEGQNVTLSCEQNLNHDAMYWYRQDPGQGLRLIYYSQIVNDFQKGDIAEGYSVSREKKESFPLTVTSAQKNPTAFYLCASSITGNEQFFGPGTRLTVL.

The chain combines TRBV29-1 with TRBJ2-1, with 10 positions matching TRBD2. This CDR3 is 13 amino acids long. Trimming at V came to 4 bases and at J to 9 bases, leaving 6 bases not matched to a gene. Germline V gene lookup returns CDR1 SQVTM and CDR2 ANQGSEA. For the CDR3, the DNA is TGCAGCGTTGCAAGCGGGGGGGCGGGTGAGCAGTTCTTC. It translates to CSVASGGAGEQFF.

This chain's CDR3 is CASSEGLAGAQETQYF. CDR3 DNA sequence: TGTGCCAGCAGTGAAGGACTAGCGGGAGCCCAAGAGACCCAGTACTTC. This chain joins TRBV2 and TRBJ2-5, with 12 bases that match TRBD2. This CDR3 spans 16 amino acids. Looked up from germline, CDR1 is SNHLY and CDR2 is FYNNEI. Trimming at V came to 1 base and at J to 1 base, leaving 1 base not matched to a gene.

The genes are TRBV29-1 and TRBJ2-7, with D unresolved. There are 13 residues in the CDR3. Trimming pared 3 bases from V and 2 bases from J, leaving 11 bases between. The germline V gene encodes CDR1 SQVTM and CDR2 ANQGSEA. The CDR3 loop is CSVELGPTYEQYF. The CDR3 DNA sequence: TGCAGCGTTGAGTTGGGCCCTACCTACGAGCAGTACTTC.

The chain's CDR3 is CASSRGAYEQYF. The DNA of the CDR3 is TGTGCCAGCAGCCGGGGAGCCTACGAGCAGTACTTC. J is TRBJ2-7 and V is TRBV7-2; TRBD2 might be the D (5 bases). Trimming removed 5 bases at V and 2 bases at J, with 7 bases between. The CDR3 is 12 residues long. Germline V gene lookup returns CDR1 SGHTA and CDR2 FQGNSA.

The gene calls are TRBV4-1 and TRBJ2-5; D is possibly TRBD2 (6 bases). Trimming took 3 bases from V and 5 from J, leaving 19 bases between them. The germline gives CDR1 MGHRA, CDR2 YSYEKL. This CDR3 has 16 amino acids. The CDR3 DNA reads TGCGCCAGCAGCCAGGTTGTACTGGGAAGCGGGGAGACCCAGTACTTC. Its translation: CASSQVVLGSGETQYF.

The CDR3 reads CATSSWVGSNQPQHF. CDR3 bases: TGTGCCACCAGCAGTTGGGTTGGGAGCAATCAGCCCCAGCATTTT. J is TRBJ1-5 and V is TRBV15; no clear D. The germline gives CDR1 LNHNV, CDR2 YYDKDF (reference sequence). CDR3 length: 15 amino acids. Trimming removed 3 bases from V and 1 base from J, with 10 bases in between.

This clone was seen a handful of times. The rearrangement joins TRBV2 to TRBJ2-5, with TRBD2 matching over 10 bases. Unmatched junction bases numbered 5, after V lost 1 base and J lost 0 bases. The CDR3 has 17 amino acids. Germline CDR1 SNHLY, CDR2 FYNNEI. The CDR3 DNA reads TGTGCCAGCAGTGAAGTGCTAGCGGGGGTGTACCAAGAGACCCAGTACTTC. It encodes CASSEVLAGVYQETQYF.

A single count supports this clone. The chain is built from TRBV28 and TRBJ2-7, with D perhaps TRBD2 (6 bases). Trimming took 5 bases from V and 3 from J, leaving 20 bases between them. Germline loops: CDR1 MDHEN, CDR2 SYDVKM. The CDR3 is 16 amino acids. This CDR3 reads CASSATGVRLGYEQYF. CDR3 bases: TGTGCCAGCAGTGCCACGGGGGTCCGACTCGGCTACGAGCAGTACTTC.

The chain combines TRBV13 with TRBJ2-1, with 7 bases that match TRBD2. The CDR3 covers 14 residues. V trimming: 2 bases; J trimming: 8 bases; junction bases outside the gene matches: 6. Germline-derived CDR1 and CDR2 are PRHDT and FYEKMQ (reference sequence). This chain's CDR3 is CASSLRAGVDEQFF. As DNA, the CDR3 is TGTGCCAGCAGCTTAAGGGCGGGGGTGGATGAGCAGTTCTTC.

This chain links TRBV29-1 with TRBJ2-1, with 8 bases fitting TRBD1. The CDR3 sequence is 15 residues long. Germline assignment: CDR1 SQVTM and CDR2 ANQGSEA. V trimming: 3 bases; J trimming: 3 bases; junction bases outside the gene matches: 7. The CDR3 spells CSVEEDRADYNEQFF. The CDR3 DNA sequence: TGCAGCGTTGAGGAGGACAGGGCGGACTACAATGAGCAGTTCTTC.

The J gene is TRBJ2-5, the V gene TRBV7-6; a weak D match, TRBD2 (7 bases). V lost 1 base and J 2 bases, leaving 11 bases between the germline ends. In germline, CDR1 is SGHVS, CDR2 FNYEAQ. The CDR3 loop spans 15 amino acids. The CDR3 here is CASSLEGGAQETQYF. In nucleotides, the CDR3 is TGTGCCAGCAGCTTAGAAGGGGGGGCTCAAGAGACCCAGTACTTC.

The rearrangement links TRBV10-3 to TRBJ2-7, with 8 bases aligning to TRBD1. V shed 2 bases, J shed 3 bases, and the junction held 6 bases outside the gene matches. There are 15 residues in the CDR3. The V gene's germline CDR1 is ENHRY and CDR2 SYGVKD. CDR3 nucleotides: TGTGCCATCAGTGAGGGACAGGGAAATCGCTACGAGCAGTACTTC. Translating it yields CAISEGQGNRYEQYF.

The J gene is TRBJ2-7, the V gene TRBV5-1, with TRBD1 matching over 9 bases. Germline CDR1 SGHRS, CDR2 YFSETQ. The CDR3 is made up of 13 amino acids. The V and J ends lost 3 bases and 7 bases, in that order; junction bases with no gene match: 5. The DNA of the CDR3 is TGCGCCAGCAGCTGGGACAGGGTGGAAGAGCAGTACTTC. Translation: CASSWDRVEEQYF.

The V call is TRBV6-1, the J call TRBJ2-7; no definite D call. Trimming left V 6 bases short and J 1 base short, with 4 bases between. There are 11 residues in the CDR3. The germline V gene encodes CDR1 MNHNS and CDR2 SASEGT. In nucleotides, the CDR3 is TGTGCCAGCAGACGGTCCTACGAGCAGTACTTC. It specifies CASRRSYEQYF.

The rearrangement links TRBV4-1 to TRBJ2-3; D remains unclear. Looked up from germline, CDR1 is MGHRA and CDR2 is YSYEKL. The V end lost 1 base, the J end lost 1 base, and 15 bases lay between the germline ends. The CDR3 extends over 17 amino acids. CDR3 DNA: TGCGCCAGCAGCCAAGTCCCCCACACACCGGGCACAGATACGCAGTATTTT. Its protein product is CASSQVPHTPGTDTQYF.

This chain joins TRBV5-1 and TRBJ2-7, with D possibly being TRBD1 (5 bases). V shed 1 base and J shed 5 bases, with 13 bases lying between them. From germline, CDR1 is SGHRS and CDR2 YFSETQ. The CDR3 contains 14 residues. CDR3 sequence (DNA): TGCGCCAGCAGCTTGAAGGGGCAATCCCACGAGCAGTACTTC. It encodes CASSLKGQSHEQYF. Using reference TRBV5-1 and TRBJ2-7 for the parts outside the CDR3, the full variable domain is KAGVTQTPRYLIKTRGQQVTLSCSPISGHRSVSWYQQTPGQGLQFLFEYFSETQRNKGNFPGRFSGRQFSNSRSEMNVSTLELGDSALYLCASSLKGQSHEQYFGPGTRLTVT.

This clone occurred once. The chain employs TRBV6-9 and TRBJ2-3, with D hard to call. Per germline, CDR1 MNHGY and CDR2 SVAAGI. V dropped 4 bases and J dropped 14 bases, with 16 bases sitting between them. This CDR3 contains 12 residues. The CDR3 nucleotides are TGTGCCAGCAGTTTCCAGACGGTACAACCGTATTTT. Encoded protein: CASSFQTVQPYF.

This chain joins TRBV19 and TRBJ1-1; D call uncertain. V was cut by 6 bases and J by 1 base, with 9 bases left in between. From germline, CDR1 is LNHDA and CDR2 SQIVND (reference sequence). This CDR3 has 13 residues. Here the CDR3 reads CASSFQWNTEAFF. In DNA, the CDR3 is TGTGCCAGTAGCTTCCAATGGAACACTGAAGCTTTCTTT.

This clone was counted once. The chain joins TRBV5-1 to TRBJ2-2; a weak D match, TRBD1 (6 bases). The CDR3 has 15 residues. The ends were cut back, 4 bases at V and 1 base at J, with 11 bases in the middle. From germline, CDR1 is SGHRS and CDR2 YFSETQ. CDR3 DNA: TGCGCCAGCAGCGTCGGGACACGGAACACCGGGGAGCTGTTTTTT. Translating it yields CASSVGTRNTGELFF. Combining the CDR3 with reference TRBV5-1 and TRBJ2-2 gives the whole variable domain KAGVTQTPRYLIKTRGQQVTLSCSPISGHRSVSWYQQTPGQGLQFLFEYFSETQRNKGNFPGRFSGRQFSNSRSEMNVSTLELGDSALYLCASSVGTRNTGELFFGEGSRLTVL.

The V and J genes are TRBV29-1 and TRBJ1-5, with 9 nucleotides matching TRBD1. The germline V gene has CDR1 SQVTM and CDR2 ANQGSEA. The CDR3 contains 14 residues. Unmatched junction bases numbered 5, after V lost 5 bases and J lost 3 bases. For the CDR3, the DNA is TGCAGCGTTACAGACAGGGGGAACAATCAGCCCCAGCATTTT. It encodes CSVTDRGNNQPQHF.

Here the CDR3 reads CASSPGPTLAGQVHEQYF. The CDR3 bases are TGTGCCAGCAGCCCAGGCCCAACGCTAGCGGGGCAAGTCCACGAGCAGTACTTC. The chain uses TRBV7-6 and TRBJ2-7, with TRBD2 identical over 9 bases. Germline V CDR1 and CDR2: SGHVS, FNYEAQ. The J segment lost 5 bases and the V segment lost 5 bases, leaving 19 bases of the junction unmatched. CDR3 length equals 18 residues.

The genes are TRBV29-1 and TRBJ2-5; TRBD1 might be the D (5 bases). The DNA end is more similar to TRBJ2-7, so the J call may be wrong. Germline values: CDR1 SQVTM, CDR2 ANQGSEA. This CDR3 has 14 residues. The CDR3, as DNA: TGCAGCGTTGGGGGCGAAGGGGCCTCCTACGAGCAGTACTTC. Amino acids: CSVGGEGASYEQYF.

The chain has TRBV5-1 and TRBJ2-6; 10 nucleotides agree with TRBD1. This CDR3 comprises 18 residues. Germline assignment: CDR1 SGHRS and CDR2 YFSETQ. The junction had 8 bases not matched to a gene; V was cut back by 4 bases and J by 1 base. The CDR3, as DNA: TGCGCCAGCAGCACGGAGGGGACAGGGGTTTCTGGGGCCAACGTCCTGACTTTC. Amino acid sequence: CASSTEGTGVSGANVLTF.

The V gene is TRBV7-9, the J gene TRBJ1-2; no clear D gene. Germline assignment: CDR1 SEHNR and CDR2 FQNEAQ (reference sequence). V gave up 1 base and J gave up 0 bases, with 12 bases separating them. The CDR3 loop spans 16 amino acids. The CDR3 DNA reads TGTGCCAGCAGCTTAGAGTCCGGGGAAACTAACTATGGCTACACCTTC. Protein: CASSLESGETNYGYTF.

The chain couples TRBV7-3 to TRBJ2-7, with TRBD2 matching over 7 bases. Trimming took 2 bases from V and 3 from J; bases not matched to a gene: 7. The CDR3 totals 15 residues. The germline CDR1 and CDR2 sequences are SGHTA and FQGTGA. The chain's CDR3 is CASSLAGGGYYEQYF. The CDR3 DNA sequence: TGTGCCAGCAGCTTAGCTGGCGGGGGATACTACGAGCAGTACTTC.

The rearrangement uses TRBV30 and TRBJ1-1, with 8 bases aligning to TRBD1. Trimming cost V 7 bases and J 1 base; bases outside gene matches: 2. The CDR3 contains 12 residues. Looked up from germline, CDR1 is GTSNPN and CDR2 is SVGIG (reference sequence). For the CDR3, the DNA is TGTGCCTTAGACAGGGGGAACACTGAAGCTTTCTTT. This codes for CALDRGNTEAFF.

This sequence joins TRBV19 and TRBJ2-1, with no clear D. The V end lost 3 bases, the J end lost 0 bases, and 9 bases lay between the germline ends. This CDR3 comprises 15 residues. Looked up from germline, CDR1 is LNHDA and CDR2 is SQIVND (reference sequence). The CDR3 sequence: CASSIGAFSYNEQFF. For the CDR3, the DNA is TGTGCCAGTAGTATCGGAGCCTTCTCCTACAATGAGCAGTTCTTC.